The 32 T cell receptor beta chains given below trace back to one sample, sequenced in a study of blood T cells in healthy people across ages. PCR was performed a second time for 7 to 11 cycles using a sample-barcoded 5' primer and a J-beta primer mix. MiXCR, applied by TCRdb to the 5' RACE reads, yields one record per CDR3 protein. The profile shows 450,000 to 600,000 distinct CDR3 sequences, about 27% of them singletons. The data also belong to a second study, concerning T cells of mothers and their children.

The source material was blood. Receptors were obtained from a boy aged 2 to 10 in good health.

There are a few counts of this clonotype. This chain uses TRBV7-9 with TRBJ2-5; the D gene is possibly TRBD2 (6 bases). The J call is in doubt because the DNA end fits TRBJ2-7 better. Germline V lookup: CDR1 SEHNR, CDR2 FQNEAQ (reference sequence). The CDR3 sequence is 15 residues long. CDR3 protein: CASSPSGAGPYEQYF. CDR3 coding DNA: TGTGCCAGCAGCCCAAGCGGAGCGGGCCCCTACGAGCAGTACTTC.

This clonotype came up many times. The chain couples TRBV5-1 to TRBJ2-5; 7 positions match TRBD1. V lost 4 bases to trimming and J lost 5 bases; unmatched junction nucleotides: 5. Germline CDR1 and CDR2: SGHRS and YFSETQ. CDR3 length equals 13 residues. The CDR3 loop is CASSETGKETQYF. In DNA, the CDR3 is TGCGCCAGCAGCGAGACAGGGAAGGAGACCCAGTACTTC. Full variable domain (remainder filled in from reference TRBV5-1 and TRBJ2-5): KAGVTQTPRYLIKTRGQQVTLSCSPISGHRSVSWYQQTPGQGLQFLFEYFSETQRNKGNFPGRFSGRQFSNSRSEMNVSTLELGDSALYLCASSETGKETQYFGPGTRLLVL.

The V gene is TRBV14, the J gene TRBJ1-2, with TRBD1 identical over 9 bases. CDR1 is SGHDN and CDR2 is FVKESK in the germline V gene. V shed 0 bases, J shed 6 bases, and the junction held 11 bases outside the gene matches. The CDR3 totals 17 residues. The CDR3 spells CASSQDLLGTGTNGYTF. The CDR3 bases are TGTGCCAGCAGCCAAGATCTTTTGGGGACAGGGACTAATGGCTACACCTTC.

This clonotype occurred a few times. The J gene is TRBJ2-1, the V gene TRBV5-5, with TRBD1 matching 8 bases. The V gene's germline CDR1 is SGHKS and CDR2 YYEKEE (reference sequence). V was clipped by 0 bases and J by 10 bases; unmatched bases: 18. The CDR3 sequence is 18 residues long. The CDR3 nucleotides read TGTGCCAGCAGCTTGGATTGGCTCAGGGACAGGAGAATGGACGAGCAGTTCTTC. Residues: CASSLDWLRDRRMDEQFF.

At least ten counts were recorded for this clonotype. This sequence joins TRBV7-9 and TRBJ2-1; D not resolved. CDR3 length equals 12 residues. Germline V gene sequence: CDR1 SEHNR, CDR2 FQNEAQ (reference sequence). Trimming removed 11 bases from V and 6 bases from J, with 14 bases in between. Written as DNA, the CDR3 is TGTGCCGTCCGGCCTGGGGTCAATGAGCAGTTCTTC. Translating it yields CAVRPGVNEQFF.

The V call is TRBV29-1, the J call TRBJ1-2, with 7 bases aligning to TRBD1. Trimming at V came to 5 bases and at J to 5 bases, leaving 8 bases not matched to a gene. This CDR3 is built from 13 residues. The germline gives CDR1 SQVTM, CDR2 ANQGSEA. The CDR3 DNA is TGCAGCGTTAGGACAGGACCGGGGTATGGCTACACCTTC. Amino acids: CSVRTGPGYGYTF.

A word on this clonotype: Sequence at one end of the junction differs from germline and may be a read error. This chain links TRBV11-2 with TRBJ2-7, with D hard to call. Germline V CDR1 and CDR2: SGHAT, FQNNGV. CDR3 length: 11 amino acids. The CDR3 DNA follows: TGTGCCTGCAGCTTGGGGTACGAGCAGTACTTC. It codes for CACSLGYEQYF.

The CDR3 nucleotides read TGTGCCAGCAGCCCCCACGGGGGAGCAGAGACCCAGTACTTC. Translated: CASSPHGGAETQYF. J is TRBJ2-5 and V is TRBV11-3; D possibly corresponds to TRBD2 (6 bases). V lost 5 bases, J lost 4 bases, and 14 bases lay in between. The CDR3 sequence is 14 residues long. Germline V gene sequence: CDR1 SGHNT, CDR2 YENEEA.

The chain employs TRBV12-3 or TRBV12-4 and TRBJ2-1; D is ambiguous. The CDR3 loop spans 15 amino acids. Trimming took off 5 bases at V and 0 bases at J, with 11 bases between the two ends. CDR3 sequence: CASSPRLSSYNEQFF. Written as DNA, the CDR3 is TGTGCCAGCAGTCCCAGGTTGAGCTCCTACAATGAGCAGTTCTTC.

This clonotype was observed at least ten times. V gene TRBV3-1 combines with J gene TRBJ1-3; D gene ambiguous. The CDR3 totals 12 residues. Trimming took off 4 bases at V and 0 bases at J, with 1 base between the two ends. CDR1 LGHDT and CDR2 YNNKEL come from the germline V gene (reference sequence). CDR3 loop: CASSPSGNTIYF. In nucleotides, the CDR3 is TGTGCCAGCAGCCCCTCTGGAAACACCATATATTTT.

The DNA of the CDR3 is TGTGCCAGTAAAGTGGGGCGGAACACTGAAGCTTTCTTT. Its translation is CASKVGRNTEAFF. The chain carries TRBV27 and TRBJ1-1; D possibly corresponds to TRBD1 (5 bases). This CDR3 is built from 13 residues. V was trimmed by 9 bases and J by 1 base, leaving 12 bases between them. The germline CDR1 and CDR2 sequences are MNHEY and SMNVEV (reference sequence).

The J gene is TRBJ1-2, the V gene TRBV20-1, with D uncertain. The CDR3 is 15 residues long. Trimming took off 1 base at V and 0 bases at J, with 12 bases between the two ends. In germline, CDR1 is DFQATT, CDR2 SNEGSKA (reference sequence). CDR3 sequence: CSARGDPRANYGYTF. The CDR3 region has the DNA TGCAGTGCTAGAGGCGACCCACGGGCTAACTATGGCTACACCTTC.

The CDR3 DNA is TGTGCCTGGAGCGCCGGGGTTAGTGGGAACACCATATATTTT. The encoded protein is CAWSAGVSGNTIYF. The chain has TRBV30 and TRBJ1-3; no clear D gene. Germline CDR1 reads GTSNPN; CDR2 reads SVGIG (reference sequence). With 3 bases removed from V and 7 bases from J, the gap between germline ends came to 16 bases. The CDR3 extends over 14 amino acids.

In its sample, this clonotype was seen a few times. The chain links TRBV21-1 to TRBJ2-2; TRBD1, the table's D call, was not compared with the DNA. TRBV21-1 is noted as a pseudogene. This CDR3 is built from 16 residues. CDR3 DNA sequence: TGTGCCAGCAGCAAAGCGCGGGGGGTCGACACCGGGGAGCTGTTTTTT. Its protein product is CASSKARGVDTGELFF.

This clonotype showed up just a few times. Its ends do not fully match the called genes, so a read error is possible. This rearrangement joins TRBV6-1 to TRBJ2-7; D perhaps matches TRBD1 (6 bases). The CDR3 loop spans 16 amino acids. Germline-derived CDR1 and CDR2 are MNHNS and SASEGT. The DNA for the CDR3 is TGTGCCAGCAGTGAAGCGTTCGGGACACAATCCTTCGAGCAGTACTTC. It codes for CASSEAFGTQSFEQYF.

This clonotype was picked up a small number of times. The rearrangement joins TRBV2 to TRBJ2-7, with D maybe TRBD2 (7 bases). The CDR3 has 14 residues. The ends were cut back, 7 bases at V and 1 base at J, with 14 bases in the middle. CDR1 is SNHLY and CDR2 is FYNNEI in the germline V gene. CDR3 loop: CASTKGGGSYEQYF. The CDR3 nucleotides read TGTGCCAGCACGAAGGGGGGGGGATCCTACGAGCAGTACTTC.

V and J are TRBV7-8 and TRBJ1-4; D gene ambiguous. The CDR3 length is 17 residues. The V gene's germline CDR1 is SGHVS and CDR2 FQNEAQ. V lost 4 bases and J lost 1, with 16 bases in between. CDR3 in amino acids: CASSSLLQRLTNEKLFF. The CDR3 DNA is TGTGCCAGCAGCTCCCTACTTCAGCGGTTAACTAATGAAAAACTGTTTTTT.

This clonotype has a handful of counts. The CDR3 loop reads CSAPGPTYNEQFF. CDR3 nucleotides: TGCAGTGCTCCCGGACCAACCTACAATGAGCAGTTCTTC. The chain carries TRBV20-1 and TRBJ2-1; D unclear. The germline V gene has CDR1 DFQATT and CDR2 SNEGSKA (reference sequence). Trimming took off 5 bases at V and 2 bases at J, with 10 bases between the two ends. CDR3 size: 13 residues.

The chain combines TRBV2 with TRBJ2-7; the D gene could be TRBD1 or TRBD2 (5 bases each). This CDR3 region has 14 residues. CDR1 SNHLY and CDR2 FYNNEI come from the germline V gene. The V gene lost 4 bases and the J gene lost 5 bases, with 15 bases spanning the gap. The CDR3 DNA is TGTGCCAGCAGTGTGGGGGTTAATCCGGACGAGCAGTACTTC. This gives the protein CASSVGVNPDEQYF.

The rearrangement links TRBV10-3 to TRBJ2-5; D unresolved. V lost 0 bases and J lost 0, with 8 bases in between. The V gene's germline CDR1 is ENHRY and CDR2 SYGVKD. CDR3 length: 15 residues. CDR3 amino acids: CAISESIGYQETQYF. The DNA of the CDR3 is TGTGCCATCAGTGAGTCGATAGGGTACCAAGAGACCCAGTACTTC.

Written as DNA, the CDR3 is TGTGCCAGCAGTGAAATCGTGAGAGGCGAGCAGTACTTC. Its translation: CASSEIVRGEQYF. This chain links TRBV2 with TRBJ2-7, with D unclear. V lost 2 bases and J lost 6, with 11 bases in between. The CDR3 consists of 13 residues. The germline V gene has CDR1 SNHLY and CDR2 FYNNEI.

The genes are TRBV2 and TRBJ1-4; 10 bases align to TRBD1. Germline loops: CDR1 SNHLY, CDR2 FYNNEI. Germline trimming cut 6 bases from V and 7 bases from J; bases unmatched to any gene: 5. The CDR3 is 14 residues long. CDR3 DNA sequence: TGTGCCAGCAGGCGGGACAGGGGCAGTGAAAAACTGTTTTTT. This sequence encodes CASRRDRGSEKLFF. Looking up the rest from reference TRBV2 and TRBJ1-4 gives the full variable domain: EPEVTQTPSHQVTQMGQEVILRCVPISNHLYFYWYRQILGQKVEFLVSFYNNEISEKSEIFDDQFSVERPDGSNFTLKIRSTKLEDSAMYFCASRRDRGSEKLFFGSGTQLSVL.

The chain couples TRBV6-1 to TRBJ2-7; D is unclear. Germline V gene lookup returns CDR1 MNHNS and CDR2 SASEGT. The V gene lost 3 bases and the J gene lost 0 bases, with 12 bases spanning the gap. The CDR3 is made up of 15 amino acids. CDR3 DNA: TGTGCCAGCAGTGAGGGCAGGATCCGCTCCTACGAGCAGTACTTC. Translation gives CASSEGRIRSYEQYF.

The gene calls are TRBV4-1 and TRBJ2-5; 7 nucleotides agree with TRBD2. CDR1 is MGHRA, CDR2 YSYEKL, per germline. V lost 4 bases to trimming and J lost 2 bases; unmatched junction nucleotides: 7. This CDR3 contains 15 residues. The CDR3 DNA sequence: TGCGCCAGCAGCCTTGGATGGACTAGACAAGAGACCCAGTACTTC. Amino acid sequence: CASSLGWTRQETQYF.

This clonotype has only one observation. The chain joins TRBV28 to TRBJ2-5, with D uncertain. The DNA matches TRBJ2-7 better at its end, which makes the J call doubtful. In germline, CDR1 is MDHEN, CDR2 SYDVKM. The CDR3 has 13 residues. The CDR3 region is CASNDGPSYEQYF. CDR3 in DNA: TGTGCCAGCAACGATGGGCCCTCCTACGAGCAGTACTTC.

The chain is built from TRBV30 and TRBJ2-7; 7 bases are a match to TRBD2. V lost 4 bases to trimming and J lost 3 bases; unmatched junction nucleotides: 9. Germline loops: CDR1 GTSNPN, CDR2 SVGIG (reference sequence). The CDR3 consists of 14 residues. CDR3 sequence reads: CAWKRGSGNYEQYF. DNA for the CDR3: TGTGCCTGGAAGCGGGGCTCGGGAAACTACGAGCAGTACTTC.

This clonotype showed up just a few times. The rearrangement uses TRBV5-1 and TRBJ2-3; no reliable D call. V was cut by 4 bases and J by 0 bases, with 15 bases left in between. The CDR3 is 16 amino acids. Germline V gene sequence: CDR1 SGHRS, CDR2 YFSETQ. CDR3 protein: CASSPWQVSSTDTQYF. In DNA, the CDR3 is TGCGCCAGCAGCCCCTGGCAAGTTTCTAGCACAGATACGCAGTATTTT.

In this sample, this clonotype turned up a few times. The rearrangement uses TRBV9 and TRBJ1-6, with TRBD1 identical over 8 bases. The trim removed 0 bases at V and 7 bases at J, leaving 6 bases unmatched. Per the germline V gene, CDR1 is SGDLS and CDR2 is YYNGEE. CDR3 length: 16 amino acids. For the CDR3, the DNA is TGTGCCAGCAGCGTAGGTCCGGACAGGGCGAATTCACCCCTCCACTTT. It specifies CASSVGPDRANSPLHF.

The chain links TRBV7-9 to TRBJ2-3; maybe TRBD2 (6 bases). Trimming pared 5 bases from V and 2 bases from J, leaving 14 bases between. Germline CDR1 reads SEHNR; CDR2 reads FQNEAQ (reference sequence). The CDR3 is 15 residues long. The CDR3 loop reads CASSPGSSDTDTQYF. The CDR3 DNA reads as TGTGCCAGCAGCCCCGGGTCTAGCGACACAGATACGCAGTATTTT.

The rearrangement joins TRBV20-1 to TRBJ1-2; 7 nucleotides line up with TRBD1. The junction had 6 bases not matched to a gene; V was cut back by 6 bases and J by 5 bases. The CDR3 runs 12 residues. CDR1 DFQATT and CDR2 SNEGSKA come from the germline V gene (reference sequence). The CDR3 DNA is TGCAGTGCCCCTCGGGACAGATATGGCTACACCTTC. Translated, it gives CSAPRDRYGYTF.

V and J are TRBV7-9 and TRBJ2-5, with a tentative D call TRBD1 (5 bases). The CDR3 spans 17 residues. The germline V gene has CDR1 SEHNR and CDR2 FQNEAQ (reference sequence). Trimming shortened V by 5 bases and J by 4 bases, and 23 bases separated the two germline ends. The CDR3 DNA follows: TGTGCCAGCAGCGAGGTCGTTTTTCCGCAGGGCGGAGAGACCCAGTACTTC. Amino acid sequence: CASSEVVFPQGGETQYF.

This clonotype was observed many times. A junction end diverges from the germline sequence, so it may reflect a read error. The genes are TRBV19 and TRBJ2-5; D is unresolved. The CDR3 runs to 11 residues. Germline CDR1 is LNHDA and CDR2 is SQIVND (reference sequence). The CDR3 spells CASSMGETQYF. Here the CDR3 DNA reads TGTGCCAGCAGTATGGGGGAGACCCAGTACTTC.